What follows are 13 T cell receptor beta chains derived from one specimen sequenced in a study of blood T cell repertoires in COVID-19. Clones were sequenced by immunoSEQ multiplex PCR, and TCRdb holds only the in-frame ones, with some missing. The sample has more than 95,000 clones; around 90% are singletons. The specimen sequenced was peripheral blood. All receptors come from a woman aged 60 to 75 with acute or convalescent COVID-19.

The chain carries TRBV9 and TRBJ1-2; D is undetermined. Trimming left V 0 bases short and J 7 bases short, with 10 bases between. Germline CDR1 reads SGDLS; CDR2 reads YYNGEE. This CDR3 is 13 amino acids long. CDR3 bases: TGTGCCAGCAGCGTAGATTTGTACAGTGGCTACACCTTC. Translation gives CASSVDLYSGYTF.

V is TRBV7-2 and J is TRBJ2-1; TRBD2 matches at 8 bases. The CDR3 extends over 14 amino acids. V gave up 5 bases and J gave up 6 bases; unmatched junction bases: 6. The V gene's germline CDR1 is SGHTA and CDR2 FQGNSA. The CDR3 protein is CASSPRAGGNEQFF. CDR3 nucleotide sequence: TGTGCCAGCAGCCCCAGGGCGGGAGGCAATGAGCAGTTCTTC.

V gene TRBV15 combines with J gene TRBJ1-6, with 7 bases fitting TRBD1. V lost 6 bases and J lost 7; bases outside the gene matches: 9. The CDR3 has 15 amino acids. Germline V CDR1 and CDR2: LNHNV, YYDKDF (reference sequence). The CDR3 region is CATRSQGRLNSPLHF. DNA of the CDR3: TGTGCCACCAGATCACAGGGGCGCTTGAATTCACCCCTCCACTTT.

CDR3 nucleotides: TGTGCCAGCAGTATGGACAGGGACTATGGCTACACCTTC. This translates into CASSMDRDYGYTF. The chain uses TRBV2 and TRBJ1-2; 8 bases are a match to TRBD1. V shed 5 bases, J shed 3 bases, and the junction held 2 bases outside the gene matches. The germline V gene has CDR1 SNHLY and CDR2 FYNNEI. This CDR3 comprises 13 residues.

The rearrangement joins TRBV19 to TRBJ2-1; tentative D call: TRBD2 (7 bases). This CDR3 spans 16 amino acids. V was clipped by 5 bases and J by 12 bases, with 26 bases between them. The germline gives CDR1 LNHDA, CDR2 SQIVND (reference sequence). CDR3: CASSRAGANLRVRQFF. The CDR3 coding sequence is TGTGCCAGTAGTCGGGCGGGGGCTAACTTAAGGGTTAGGCAGTTCTTC.

This chain joins TRBV10-3 and TRBJ1-2, with D perhaps matching TRBD1 (5 bases). Germline V gene sequence: CDR1 ENHRY, CDR2 SYGVKD. The V and J ends lost 7 bases and 0 bases respectively, with 12 bases between them. The CDR3 consists of 14 residues. CDR3 nucleotides: TGTGCCATCAAAGACAGTCGATCTAACTATGGCTACACCTTC. Its protein is CAIKDSRSNYGYTF.

The chain carries TRBV6-5 and TRBJ2-1; D might be TRBD1 (6 bases). The CDR3 sequence is 15 residues long. Germline lookup yields CDR1 MNHEY and CDR2 SVGAGI. V shed 5 bases and J shed 4 bases, with 15 bases lying between them. The CDR3 loop reads CASSPEVQGYNEQFF. The DNA of the CDR3 is TGTGCCAGCAGTCCCGAAGTGCAGGGGTACAATGAGCAGTTCTTC.

The chain links TRBV30 to TRBJ2-5; possible D gene TRBD1, 6 bases. This CDR3 has 14 amino acids. Per germline, CDR1 GTSNPN and CDR2 SVGIG (reference sequence). Trimming shortened V by 3 bases and J by 4 bases, and 15 bases separated the two germline ends. For the CDR3, the DNA is TGTGCCTGGAGGGGGATTGGGGGCGTAGAGACCCAGTACTTC. Translating gives CAWRGIGGVETQYF.

The chain uses TRBV6-5 and TRBJ2-2, with 9 bases that match TRBD1. The CDR3 consists of 16 residues. J lost 7 bases, V lost 2 bases, and 8 bases had no gene match. The germline gives CDR1 MNHEY, CDR2 SVGAGI. Written as DNA, the CDR3 is TGTGCCAGCAGTTACCTCCCCCACAGGGGGCGCGGGGAGCTGTTTTTT. This translates into CASSYLPHRGRGELFF.

This chain uses TRBV15 with TRBJ2-3; 8 positions match TRBD1. V trimming: 3 bases; J trimming: 3 bases; junction bases outside the gene matches: 2. This CDR3 is built from 14 residues. Germline CDR1 is LNHNV and CDR2 is YYDKDF (reference sequence). The CDR3 DNA sequence: TGTGCCACCAGCAGGGACAGGGCTACAGATACGCAGTATTTT. Translating it yields CATSRDRATDTQYF. The variable domain in full, completed from reference TRBV15 and TRBJ2-3, reads DAMVIQNPRYQVTQFGKPVTLSCSQTLNHNVMYWYQQKSSQAPKLLFHYYDKDFNNEADTPDNFQSRRPNTSFCFLDIRSPGLGDTAMYLCATSRDRATDTQYFGPGTRLTVL.

V and J are TRBV4-1 and TRBJ2-1; TRBD1 might be the D (5 bases). Germline lookup yields CDR1 MGHRA and CDR2 YSYEKL. This CDR3 spans 14 amino acids. V lost 2 bases to trimming and J lost 6 bases, with 11 bases between them. CDR3 in amino acids: CASSQLGARNEQFF. For the CDR3, the DNA is TGCGCCAGCAGCCAATTAGGGGCTCGCAATGAGCAGTTCTTC.

The chain is built from TRBV12-5 and TRBJ1-5; D may be TRBD1 (5 bases). The germline V gene encodes CDR1 LGHNT and CDR2 FRNRAP. With 1 base removed from V and 0 bases from J, the gap between germline ends came to 10 bases. The CDR3 extends over 16 amino acids. The CDR3 DNA sequence: TGTGCTAGTGGTTTGGCGGGACTAAATAGCAATCAGCCCCAGCATTTT. Its translation: CASGLAGLNSNQPQHF.

The chain recombines TRBV7-9 with TRBJ2-1; D is unclear. The CDR3 spans 13 residues. The V and J ends lost 1 base and 8 bases respectively, with 9 bases between them. CDR1 and CDR2 from the germline V gene are SEHNR and FQNEAQ (reference sequence). In DNA, the CDR3 is TGTGCCAGCAGCTTAGAAATAGTTCATGAGCAGTTCTTC. This codes for CASSLEIVHEQFF.